The T cell receptor (beta chain) described here comes from a study of T cell responses to AZD1222 COVID-19 vaccine. The CDR3 extends over 13 amino acids. Trimming took 3 bases from V and 9 from J; bases not matched to a gene: 5. Germline CDR1 and CDR2: MNHEY and SMNVEV (reference sequence). The protocol was immunoSEQ multiplex PCR, while the TCRdb copy is restricted to in-frame clones and leaves out a portion. Of 90,000 to 150,000 clones listed, about 87% are singletons. For this clone: As yet, its antigen is unknown.

The study's findings and limits: There were mostly white British donors and more females than males, and clonal diversity was possibly underestimated. Unmutated variant regions are reportedly targeted by nearly half of spike-specific TCRs. Spike was spanned by vaccine-associated CD4 TCRs, which were dominant at 160-218 and 743-854. Seropositive status at baseline applied to only 6 or 7 AZD1222 recipients.

The receptor's source is an adult in good health. This sequence joins TRBV27 and TRBJ1-1, with 9 nucleotides matching TRBD1. The sequenced sample was peripheral blood, obtained on day 0 of AZD1222 vaccination. This chain's CDR3 is CASSLRGTGQAFF. The CDR3 DNA follows: TGTGCCAGCAGTTTGAGGGGGACAGGGCAAGCTTTCTTT.